The T cell receptor (beta chain) described here comes from a study of radiation and T cells in renal cell carcinoma. Trimming shortened V by 2 bases and J by 1 base, and 15 bases separated the two germline ends. The germline V gene encodes CDR1 MRHNA and CDR2 SNTAGT. The length of the CDR3 is 16 residues. General study results and limits: Without pretreatment biopsies, baseline tumor clonotype presence was undetermined. From baseline, blood top tumor clonotypes peaked at 2 weeks post-radiation.

Remarks on this clone: Its target is unknown.

Profiled with immunoSEQ multiplex PCR; TCRdb holds only in-frame clones, not every one. The top ten clones hold over 2% of a sample with more than 60,000 clones, roughly 85% of them seen once. Time point: blood 4 weeks post-SBRT, at nephrectomy. The treatment was: 15 Gy SBRT to primary tumor, nephrectomy 4 weeks later. Nephrectomy followed 15 Gy stereotactic body radiation by 4 weeks. The sample consisted of blood, taken from a patient whose treatment included radiotherapy and nephrectomy. This chain joins TRBV6-4 and TRBJ2-7; D possibly corresponds to TRBD1 (6 bases). This clonotype was sampled from a woman in her sixties with renal cell carcinoma. CDR3 in amino acids: CASSDPLTQGSYEQYF. DNA of the CDR3: TGTGCCAGCAGTGACCCTCTTACACAGGGTTCCTACGAGCAGTACTTC.